Below, 5 T cell receptor beta chains from the same sample are listed, as sequenced in a study of blood T cell repertoires in COVID-19. Assay used: immunoSEQ multiplex PCR; TCRdb lists only in-frame clones, some missing. The sample lists 84,000 or so clones; around three quarters were seen once. The material sequenced was peripheral blood. The receptors were sampled from a human donor in a cohort sampled during active COVID-19.

The CDR3 DNA is TGTGCCAGCAGTTTGCGGGAGGGAGAGACCCAGTACTTC. It codes for CASSLREGETQYF. This chain uses TRBV27 with TRBJ2-5, with 9 bases identical to TRBD2. Per the germline V gene, CDR1 is MNHEY and CDR2 is SMNVEV (reference sequence). Trimming at V came to 3 bases and at J to 4 bases, leaving 0 bases not matched to a gene. The CDR3 is 13 amino acids.

The table lists this clone with many counts. This chain connects TRBV2 to TRBJ1-6; D unresolved. V was trimmed by 3 bases and J by 9 bases, leaving 9 bases between them. CDR1 is SNHLY and CDR2 is FYNNEI in the germline V gene. The CDR3 loop spans 13 amino acids. The DNA of the CDR3 is TGTGCCAGCAGTGAGGAGGGAGGTTCACCCCTCCACTTT. This gives the protein CASSEEGGSPLHF.

This chain uses TRBV5-6 with TRBJ2-7; D uncertain. Trimming removed 0 bases at V and 3 bases at J, with 10 bases between. This CDR3 is 14 amino acids long. Germline assignment: CDR1 SGHDT and CDR2 YYEEEE. This chain's CDR3 is CASSLGSRNYEQYF. CDR3 sequence (DNA): TGTGCCAGCAGCTTGGGTTCCAGAAACTACGAGCAGTACTTC. Complete variable domain (other parts from reference TRBV5-6 and TRBJ2-7): DAGVTQSPTHLIKTRGQQVTLRCSPKSGHDTVSWYQQALGQGPQFIFQYYEEEERQRGNFPDRFSGHQFPNYSSELNVNALLLGDSALYLCASSLGSRNYEQYFGPGTRLTVT.

V gene TRBV27 combines with J gene TRBJ1-5; the match to TRBD1 covers 8 bases. V lost 5 bases and J lost 4; bases outside the gene matches: 7. The CDR3 contains 15 residues. The germline CDR1 and CDR2 sequences are MNHEY and SMNVEV (reference sequence). In DNA, the CDR3 is TGTGCCAGCAGTCCGGGACAGGTTCCAAATCAGCCCCAGCATTTT. Translating gives CASSPGQVPNQPQHF.

The CDR3 DNA sequence: TGTGCCAGCAGCGTAGCAGCGGGGTACGAGCAGTACTTC. This sequence encodes CASSVAAGYEQYF. V usage is TRBV9 and J usage is TRBJ2-7, with 7 bases fitting TRBD2. The trim removed 0 bases at V and 4 bases at J, leaving 1 base unmatched. Germline CDR1 is SGDLS and CDR2 is YYNGEE. The CDR3 contains 13 residues.